This T cell receptor beta chain was obtained from a study of CD8+CD57+ T cells in acquired aplastic anemia. It was genomic DNA that served as the template for profiling TCR beta VDJ and CDR3. TCRdb analysed the reads with MiXCR anew, one entry per CDR3 protein. The sample carries around 400,000 distinct CDR3 sequences, 65% to 80% recorded once. Between the trimmed V and J ends, which lost 2 bases and 5 bases, there was a span of 15 bases. The CDR3 contains 15 residues. The germline gives CDR1 SGHTA, CDR2 FQGNSA. Study outcomes and limitations: Patients and controls shared under 30 CD8+ CDR3 sequences, highly expressed in patients. Patients versus controls showed no significant CD8+ Simpson's diversity difference.

This clonotype was recorded a few times. Its antigen is currently unknown. Sequencing was done on a sample of sorted CD4+, CD8+, or CD8+CD57+ T cells (not recorded which) from PBMCs. V usage is TRBV7-2 and J usage is TRBJ2-5, with a tentative D call TRBD2 (6 bases). The clonotype originates from a human donor in good health, serving as a control. The CDR3 DNA reads TGTGCCAGCAGCTTATTAGGACTACCCGTGGAGACCCAGTACTTC. This gives the protein CASSLLGLPVETQYF. Combining the CDR3 with reference TRBV7-2 and TRBJ2-5 gives the whole variable domain GAGVSQSPSNKVTEKGKDVELRCDPISGHTALYWYRQSLGQGLEFLIYFQGNSAPDKSGLPSDRFSAERTGGSVSTLTIQRTQQEDSAVYLCASSLLGLPVETQYFGPGTRLLVL.